What follows is one T cell receptor (beta chain) and its context. Its antigen remains unidentified. The CDR3 runs to 17 residues. Germline V lookup: CDR1 LNHDA, CDR2 SQIVND (reference sequence). The ends lost 5 bases at V and 5 bases at J; junction bases unmatched: 7. In the PCR, 60 Vbeta and 13 Jbeta primers were used. Profiling relied on immunoSEQ multiplex PCR, and the TCRdb table lists in-frame clones only, not all of them. The data hold 150,000 to 170,000 clones, with approximately 74% observed a single time. The record originates from a study of cytomegalovirus exposure and HLA in healthy donors. Points from the study as a whole: TCR beta sequences reportedly predicted the HLA-A and HLA-B alleles of most subjects accurately. Cytomegalovirus-associated status was assigned to approximately 160 TCR beta chains. Further analysis, carried out later, found HLA-associated TCR beta chains more clonally expanded than equally common other chains.

Those who donated were healthy bone marrow donors. This TCR derives from a young man in good health and CMV-seronegative. The sequenced sample consisted of PBMCs. The chain carries TRBV19 and TRBJ2-1; 15 bases are shared with TRBD2. CDR3 in amino acids: CASSAGLAGGRDNEQFF. The CDR3 nucleotides read TGTGCCAGTAGTGCCGGACTAGCGGGGGGGCGAGACAATGAGCAGTTCTTC.